The T cell receptor delta chain under discussion was sequenced for a study of gamma-delta T cells after stem cell transplantation. TCRdb re-called clones from the RT-PCR reads via CATT. Among fewer than 1,500 delta-chain clones, around 4.9% were seen once, and the ten largest hold 20% to 25%. This clone was counted only a few times. Looked up from germline, CDR1 is GEAIGNYY and CDR2 is EKD. This CDR3 comprises 18 residues. V lost 3 bases, J lost 2 bases, and 11 bases stayed unmatched. This clonotype was obtained from a human donor. It is not recorded whose cells these are; they may come from a transplant donor. The rearrangement joins TRDV2 to TRDJ1; 13 positions match TRDD3. The sequencing input was gamma-delta T cells. CDR3 loop: CACDPVLGDTRGTDKLIF. The CDR3 nucleotides are TGTGCCTGTGACCCGGTACTGGGGGATACGCGCGGAACCGATAAACTCATCTTT.